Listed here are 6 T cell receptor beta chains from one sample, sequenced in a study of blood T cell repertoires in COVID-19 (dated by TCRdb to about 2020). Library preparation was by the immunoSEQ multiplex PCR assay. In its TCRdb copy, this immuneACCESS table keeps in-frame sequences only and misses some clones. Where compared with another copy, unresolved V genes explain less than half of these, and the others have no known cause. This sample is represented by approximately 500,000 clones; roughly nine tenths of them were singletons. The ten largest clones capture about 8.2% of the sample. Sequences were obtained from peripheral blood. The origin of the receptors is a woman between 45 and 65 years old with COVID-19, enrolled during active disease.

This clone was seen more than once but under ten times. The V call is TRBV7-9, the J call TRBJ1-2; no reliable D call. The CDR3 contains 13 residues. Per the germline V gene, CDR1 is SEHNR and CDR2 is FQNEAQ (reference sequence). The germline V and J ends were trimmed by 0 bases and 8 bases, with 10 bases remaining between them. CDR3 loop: CASSLAPRRGYTF. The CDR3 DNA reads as TGTGCCAGCAGCTTAGCGCCAAGGAGGGGCTACACCTTC.

CDR3 bases: TGTGCCAGCAGCTTAGCCCCAGCGGGGGGGGAGACCCAGTACTTC. It encodes CASSLAPAGGETQYF. This chain uses TRBV7-7 with TRBJ2-5; 10 bases are shared with TRBD2. This CDR3 is 15 amino acids long. The V and J ends lost 0 bases and 5 bases, in that order; junction bases with no gene match: 3. The germline gives CDR1 SSHAT, CDR2 FNYEAQ (reference sequence).

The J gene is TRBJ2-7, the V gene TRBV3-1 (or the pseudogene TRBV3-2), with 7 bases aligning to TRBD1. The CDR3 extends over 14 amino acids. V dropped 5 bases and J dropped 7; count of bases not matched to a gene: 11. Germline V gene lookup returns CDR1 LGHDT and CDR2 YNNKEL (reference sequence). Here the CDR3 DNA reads TGTGCCAGCAGCTTAGTTAACAGGGGTCGTGAGCAGTACTTC. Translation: CASSLVNRGREQYF.

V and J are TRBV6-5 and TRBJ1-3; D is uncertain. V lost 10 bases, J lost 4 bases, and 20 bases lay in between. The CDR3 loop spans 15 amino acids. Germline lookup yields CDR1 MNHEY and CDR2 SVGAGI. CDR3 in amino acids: CATAIDTVAGNTIYF. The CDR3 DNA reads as TGTGCCACCGCCATCGACACAGTGGCCGGAAACACCATATATTTT.

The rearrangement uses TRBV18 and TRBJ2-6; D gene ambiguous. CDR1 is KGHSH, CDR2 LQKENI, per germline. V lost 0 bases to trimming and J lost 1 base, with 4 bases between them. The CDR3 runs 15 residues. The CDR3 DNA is TGTGCCAGCTCACCACCGTCGTCTGGGGCCAACGTCCTGACTTTC. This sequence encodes CASSPPSSGANVLTF.

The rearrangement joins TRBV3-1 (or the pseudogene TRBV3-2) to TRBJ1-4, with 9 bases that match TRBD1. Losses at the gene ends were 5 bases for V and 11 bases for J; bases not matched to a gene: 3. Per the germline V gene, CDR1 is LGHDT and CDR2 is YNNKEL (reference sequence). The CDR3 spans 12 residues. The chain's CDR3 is CASSSGQGKLFF. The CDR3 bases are TGTGCCAGCAGCTCGGGACAGGGTAAACTGTTTTTT.